This is a list of T cell receptor beta chains from one sample in a study of Ad26.COV2.S vaccination and SARS-CoV-2 variants. Sequencing was performed with immunoSEQ multiplex PCR; in TCRdb, only in-frame clones are kept and a portion is missing. The data hold some 340,000 clones, with around four fifths observed a single time. The sample in question was peripheral blood, obtained in a trial of Ad26.COV2.S vaccine versus placebo. The receptors here all came from a person aged 18-60 years who received the Ad26.COV2.S COVID-19 vaccine or a placebo. Each CDR3 is given with its conserved first and last residue. The order of the fields is D gene, V gene, J gene, clone size, CDR3 protein, CDR3 DNA. D genes are given only for firm matches. Where a row states a size, it is once, few, many or the class of an expanded clone; other rows omit it.

NA	TRBV6-5	TRBJ2-7	NA	CASRYSTGEQYF	TGTGCCAGCAGATACTCTACAGGGGAGCAGTACTTC
TRBD1	TRBV7-3	TRBJ2-7	NA	CASSLTGTGGYEQYF	TGTGCCAGCAGCTTAACCGGGACAGGGGGCTACGAGCAGTACTTC
NA	TRBV5-6	TRBJ2-2	NA	CASSFDGIQGGELFF	TGTGCCAGCAGCTTTGACGGGATACAGGGCGGGGAGCTGTTTTTT
TRBD2	TRBV5-6	TRBJ2-1	NA	CASSWTSGGAYEQFF	TGTGCCAGCAGCTGGACTAGCGGGGGGGCTTATGAGCAGTTCTTC
NA	TRBV10-1	TRBJ1-1	NA	CASSESGNTEAFF	TGCGCCAGCAGTGAGTCGGGGAACACTGAAGCTTTCTTT
NA	TRBV29-1	TRBJ2-3	NA	CSVVKAGSADTQYF	TGCAGCGTCGTTAAAGCAGGGTCGGCAGATACGCAGTATTTT
TRBD1	TRBV7-8	TRBJ2-5	NA	CASSYDGTDETQYF	TGTGCCAGCAGCTATGACGGGACAGACGAGACCCAGTACTTC
NA	TRBV19	TRBJ2-5	NA	CASSIDRVETQYF	TGTGCCAGTAGTATAGATCGGGTGGAGACCCAGTACTTC
NA	TRBV15	TRBJ2-1	NA	CATSRVGYTNNEQFF	TGTGCCACCAGCAGAGTGGGGTACACCAACAATGAGCAGTTCTTC
TRBD1	TRBV5-1	TRBJ2-7	NA	CASSRSGQGVSYEQYF	TGCGCCAGCAGCAGAAGCGGACAGGGGGTCTCCTACGAGCAGTACTTC
TRBD1	TRBV2	TRBJ1-1	NA	CASSVRTGENTEAFF	TGTGCCAGCAGTGTGAGGACAGGGGAGAACACTGAAGCTTTCTTT
NA	TRBV5-6	TRBJ1-2	NA	CASSLGHTGVTF	TGTGCCAGCAGCTTGGGTCATACCGGGGTCACCTTC
NA	TRBV7-9	TRBJ1-1	NA	CASSLQVNTEAFF	TGTGCCAGCAGCTTACAGGTGAACACTGAAGCTTTCTTT
TRBD1	TRBV9	TRBJ1-6	NA	CASSAQGDEGVFSLHF	TGTGCCAGCAGCGCGCAGGGGGATGAGGGGGTCTTTTCCCTCCACTTT
NA	TRBV2	TRBJ1-1	NA	CASSEGIGDTEAFF	TGTGCCAGCAGTGAGGGGATTGGGGACACTGAAGCTTTCTTT
NA	TRBV7-9	TRBJ2-6	NA	CASSPWGSSGANVLTF	TGTGCCAGCAGCCCCTGGGGCAGCTCTGGGGCCAACGTCCTGACTTTC
NA	TRBV10-3	TRBJ1-6	NA	CAISAHHTDNSPLHF	TGTGCCATCAGTGCTCATCACACAGATAATTCACCCCTCCACTTT
NA	TRBV19	TRBJ1-2	NA	CASRIPKGIGYGYTF	TGTGCCAGTAGGATTCCTAAGGGGATTGGCTATGGCTACACCTTC
TRBD2	TRBV7-2	TRBJ2-4	NA	CASSPLGLAGIQYF	TGTGCCAGCAGCCCACTTGGACTAGCGGGGATTCAGTACTTC
NA	TRBV7-2	TRBJ1-3	NA	CASSLEAASGNTIYF	TGTGCCAGCAGCTTAGAAGCAGCCTCTGGAAACACCATATATTTT
NA	TRBV2	TRBJ1-6	few	CASSAAFLGPDSPLHF	TGTGCCAGCAGTGCGGCCTTTTTAGGGCCGGACTCACCCCTCCACTTT
NA	TRBV3-1/TRBV3-2	TRBJ1-4	NA	CASSLGRRRNEKLFF	TGTGCCAGCAGCCTCGGACGAAGGCGGAATGAAAAACTGTTTTTT
TRBD1	TRBV18	TRBJ2-5	NA	CASSPRNRGLKTQYF	TGTGCCAGCTCACCACGAAACAGGGGCTTGAAGACCCAGTACTTC
TRBD1	TRBV24-1	TRBJ2-2	NA	CATSHRGRHTGELFF	TGTGCCACCAGCCACAGGGGGCGTCACACCGGGGAGCTGTTTTTT
NA	TRBV7-6	TRBJ1-6	NA	CASSFLRGAANNSPLHF	TGTGCCAGCAGCTTCCTCAGGGGCGCTGCGAATAATTCACCCCTCCACTTT
NA	TRBV5-1	TRBJ1-1	NA	CASSFNGGGAEAFF	TGCGCCAGCAGCTTCAATGGTGGGGGCGCTGAAGCTTTCTTT
NA	TRBV29-1	TRBJ2-2	NA	CSVVVGTANTGELFF	TGCAGCGTTGTCGTAGGGACGGCGAACACCGGGGAGCTGTTTTTT
TRBD1	TRBV6-5	TRBJ1-1	NA	CASSYRQGVRSEAFF	TGTGCCAGCAGTTACCGCCAGGGGGTACGGTCTGAAGCTTTCTTT
NA	TRBV5-8	TRBJ1-2	few	CASRPGPPNYGYTF	TGTGCCAGCAGGCCGGGACCACCGAACTATGGCTACACCTTC
TRBD2	TRBV30	TRBJ2-3	NA	CAWVGAGAHYTQYF	TGTGCCTGGGTCGGAGCGGGGGCCCATTATACGCAGTATTTT
TRBD1	TRBV11-1	TRBJ2-5	NA	CASSRQGRETQYF	TGTGCCAGCAGCCGACAGGGTCGAGAGACCCAGTACTTC
TRBD1	TRBV5-1	TRBJ1-6	NA	CASSPGTGINSPLHF	TGCGCCAGCAGCCCCGGGACAGGGATTAATTCACCCCTCCACTTT
NA	TRBV3-1/TRBV3-2	TRBJ2-1	NA	CASSTHSSDEQFF	TGTGCCAGCAGCACCCACTCCTCGGATGAGCAGTTCTTC
TRBD1	TRBV29-1	TRBJ2-4	NA	CSELLNADRRWGQPKAKNIQYF	TGCAGCGAATTACTTAATGCAGATAGAAGGTGGGGACAGCCTAAAGCCAAAAACATTCAGTACTTC
NA	TRBV19	TRBJ2-1	NA	CASSITEYPYNEQFF	TGTGCCAGTAGTATCACGGAATATCCCTACAATGAGCAGTTCTTC
TRBD2	TRBV27	TRBJ2-2	NA	CASSSGDYSTGELFF	TGTGCCAGCAGTTCGGGGGACTACTCCACCGGGGAGCTGTTTTTT
NA	TRBV6-5	TRBJ1-2	NA	CASSYTSTVANYGYTF	TGTGCCAGCAGTTACACATCGACAGTAGCTAACTATGGCTACACCTTC
TRBD2	TRBV28	TRBJ2-3	NA	CASSSNRPGLESTDTQYF	TGTGCCAGCAGTTCAAATCGACCGGGACTAGAAAGCACAGATACGCAGTATTTT
NA	TRBV28	TRBJ1-2	NA	CASSSSTNYGYTF	TGTGCCAGCAGTTCCTCAACTAACTATGGCTACACCTTC
NA	TRBV7-9	TRBJ1-2	NA	CASSLDGGYTF	TGTGCCAGCAGCTTAGATGGGGGCTACACCTTC
NA	TRBV28	TRBJ2-2	NA	CASRGGLYRDTGELFF	TGTGCCAGCAGAGGGGGGTTGTACAGGGACACCGGGGAGCTGTTTTTT
NA	TRBV18	TRBJ2-7	NA	CASSPFLQGSFYEQYF	TGTGCCAGCTCACCATTTCTCCAGGGTAGTTTCTACGAGCAGTACTTC
NA	TRBV11-2	TRBJ1-6	NA	CASSLDRVASPLHF	TGTGCCAGCAGCTTAGACAGGGTGGCTTCACCCCTCCACTTT
NA	TRBV9	TRBJ1-3	NA	CAGGWFGNTIYF	TGTGCCGGCGGGTGGTTTGGAAACACCATATATTTT
NA	TRBV6-4	TRBJ1-3	NA	CASSPPGQERRTGNTIYF	TGTGCCAGCAGTCCGCCGGGACAAGAGAGAAGAACTGGAAACACCATATATTTT
TRBD1	TRBV10-3	TRBJ1-5	NA	CAISEGTGEQPQHF	TGTGCCATCAGTGAGGGGACAGGGGAGCAGCCCCAGCATTTT
NA	TRBV19	TRBJ1-4	NA	CASSKAATNEKLFF	TGTGCCAGTAGTAAAGCTGCAACTAATGAAAAACTGTTTTTT